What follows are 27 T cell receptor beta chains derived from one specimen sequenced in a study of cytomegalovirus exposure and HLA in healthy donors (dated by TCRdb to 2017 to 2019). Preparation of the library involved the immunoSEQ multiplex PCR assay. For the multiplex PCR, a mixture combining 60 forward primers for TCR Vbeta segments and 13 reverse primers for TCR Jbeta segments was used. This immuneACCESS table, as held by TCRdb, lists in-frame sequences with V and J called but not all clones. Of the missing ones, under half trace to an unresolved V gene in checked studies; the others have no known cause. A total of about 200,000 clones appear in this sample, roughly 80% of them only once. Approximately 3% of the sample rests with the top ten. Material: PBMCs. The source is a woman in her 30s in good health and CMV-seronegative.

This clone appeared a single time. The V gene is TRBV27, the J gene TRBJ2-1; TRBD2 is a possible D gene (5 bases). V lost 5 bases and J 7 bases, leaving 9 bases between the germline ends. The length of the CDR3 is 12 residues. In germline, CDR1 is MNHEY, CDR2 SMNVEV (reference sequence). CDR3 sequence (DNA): TGTGCCAGCAGTCTCCGGGGTAATGAGCAGTTCTTC. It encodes CASSLRGNEQFF.

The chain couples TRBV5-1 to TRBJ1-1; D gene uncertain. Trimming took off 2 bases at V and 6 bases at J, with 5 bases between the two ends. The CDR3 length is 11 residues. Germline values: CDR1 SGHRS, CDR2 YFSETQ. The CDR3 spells CASSFRSEAFF. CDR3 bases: TGCGCCAGCAGCTTCCGTTCTGAAGCTTTCTTT.

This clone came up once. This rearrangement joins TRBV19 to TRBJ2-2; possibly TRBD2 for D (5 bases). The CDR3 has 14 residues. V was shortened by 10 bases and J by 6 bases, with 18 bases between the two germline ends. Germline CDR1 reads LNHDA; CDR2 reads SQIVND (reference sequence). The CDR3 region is CATMVYPGAGELFF. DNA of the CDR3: TGTGCCACCATGGTGTACCCCGGGGCCGGGGAGCTGTTTTTT.

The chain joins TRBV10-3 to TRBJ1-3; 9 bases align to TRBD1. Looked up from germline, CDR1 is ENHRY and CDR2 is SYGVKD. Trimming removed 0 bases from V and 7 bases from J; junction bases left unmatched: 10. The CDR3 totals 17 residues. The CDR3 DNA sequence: TGTGCCATCAGTGAGTCGGGAGGACAGGGGAATTGGAACACCATATATTTT. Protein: CAISESGGQGNWNTIYF.

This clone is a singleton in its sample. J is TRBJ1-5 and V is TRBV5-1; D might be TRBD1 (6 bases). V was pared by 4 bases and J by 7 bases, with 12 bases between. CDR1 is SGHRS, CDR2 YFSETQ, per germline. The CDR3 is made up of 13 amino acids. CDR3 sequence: CASSPAQGQPQHF. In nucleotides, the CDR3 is TGCGCCAGCAGCCCAGCACAGGGACAGCCCCAGCATTTT. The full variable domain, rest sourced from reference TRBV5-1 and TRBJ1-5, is KAGVTQTPRYLIKTRGQQVTLSCSPISGHRSVSWYQQTPGQGLQFLFEYFSETQRNKGNFPGRFSGRQFSNSRSEMNVSTLELGDSALYLCASSPAQGQPQHFGDGTRLSIL.

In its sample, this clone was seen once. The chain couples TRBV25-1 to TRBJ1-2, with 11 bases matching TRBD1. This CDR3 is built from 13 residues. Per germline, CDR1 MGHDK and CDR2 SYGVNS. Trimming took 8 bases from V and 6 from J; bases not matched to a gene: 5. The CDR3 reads CASVRTGGDGYTF. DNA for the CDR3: TGTGCCAGCGTCCGGACAGGGGGCGATGGCTACACCTTC.

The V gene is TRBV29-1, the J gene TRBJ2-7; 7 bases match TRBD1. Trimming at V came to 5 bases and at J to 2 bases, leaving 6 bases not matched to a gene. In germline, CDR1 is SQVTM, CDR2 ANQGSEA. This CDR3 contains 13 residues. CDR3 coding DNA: TGCAGCGTTCCTGGACAGGTTACCTACGAGCAGTACTTC. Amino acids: CSVPGQVTYEQYF.

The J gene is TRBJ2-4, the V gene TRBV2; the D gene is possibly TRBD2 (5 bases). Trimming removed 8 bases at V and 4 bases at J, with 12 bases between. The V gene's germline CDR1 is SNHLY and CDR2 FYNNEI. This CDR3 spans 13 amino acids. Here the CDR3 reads CASALGEKNIQYF. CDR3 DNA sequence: TGTGCCAGCGCCCTGGGAGAAAAAAACATTCAGTACTTC.

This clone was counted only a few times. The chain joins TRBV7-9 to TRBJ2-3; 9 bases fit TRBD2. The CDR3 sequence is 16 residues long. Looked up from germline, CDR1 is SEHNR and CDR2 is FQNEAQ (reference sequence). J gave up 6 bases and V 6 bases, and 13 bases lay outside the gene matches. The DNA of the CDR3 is TGTGCCAGCAGTTCAACTCTAGCGGGACTTTGGGATACGCAGTATTTT. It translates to CASSSTLAGLWDTQYF.

CDR3: CAWRTAGNTIYF. The CDR3 DNA reads TGTGCCTGGAGGACTGCTGGAAACACCATATATTTT. J is TRBJ1-3 and V is TRBV30, with unresolved D. This CDR3 is 12 amino acids long. CDR1 GTSNPN and CDR2 SVGIG come from the germline V gene (reference sequence). Trimming left V 3 bases short and J 2 bases short, with 5 bases between.

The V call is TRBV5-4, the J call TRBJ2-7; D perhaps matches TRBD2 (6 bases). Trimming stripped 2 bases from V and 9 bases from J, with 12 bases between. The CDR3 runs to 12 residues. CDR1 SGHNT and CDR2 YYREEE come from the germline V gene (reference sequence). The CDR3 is CASSFGTRGQYF. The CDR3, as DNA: TGTGCCAGCAGCTTCGGGACTCGCGGGCAGTACTTC. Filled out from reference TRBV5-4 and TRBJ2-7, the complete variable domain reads ETGVTQSPTHLIKTRGQQVTLRCSSQSGHNTVSWYQQALGQGPQFIFQYYREEENGRGNFPPRFSGLQFPNYSSELNVNALELDDSALYLCASSFGTRGQYFGPGTRLTVT.

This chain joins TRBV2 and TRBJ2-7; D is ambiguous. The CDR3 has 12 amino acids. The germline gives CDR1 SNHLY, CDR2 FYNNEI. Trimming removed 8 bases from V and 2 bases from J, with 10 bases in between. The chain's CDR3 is CASGFSPYEQYF. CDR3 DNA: TGTGCCAGCGGCTTCTCACCCTACGAGCAGTACTTC.

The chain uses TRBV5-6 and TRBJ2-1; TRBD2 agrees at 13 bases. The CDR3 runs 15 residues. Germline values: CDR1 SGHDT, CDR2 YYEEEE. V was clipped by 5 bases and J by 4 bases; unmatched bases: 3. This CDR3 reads CASSAGLAGYNEQFF. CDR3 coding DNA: TGTGCCAGCAGTGCGGGACTAGCGGGATACAATGAGCAGTTCTTC. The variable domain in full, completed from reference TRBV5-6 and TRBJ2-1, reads DAGVTQSPTHLIKTRGQQVTLRCSPKSGHDTVSWYQQALGQGPQFIFQYYEEEERQRGNFPDRFSGHQFPNYSSELNVNALLLGDSALYLCASSAGLAGYNEQFFGPGTRLTVL.

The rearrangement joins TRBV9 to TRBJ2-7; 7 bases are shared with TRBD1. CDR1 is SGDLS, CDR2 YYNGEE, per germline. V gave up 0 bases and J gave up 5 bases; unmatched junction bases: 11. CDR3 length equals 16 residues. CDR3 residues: CASSVGPGGATNEQYF. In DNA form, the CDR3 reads TGTGCCAGCAGCGTAGGACCAGGGGGAGCGACAAACGAGCAGTACTTC.

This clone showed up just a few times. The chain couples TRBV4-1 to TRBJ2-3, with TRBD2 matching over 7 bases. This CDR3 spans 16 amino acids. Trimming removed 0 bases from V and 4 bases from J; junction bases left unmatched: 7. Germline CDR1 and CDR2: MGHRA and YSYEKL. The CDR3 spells CASSQELAGVPDTQYF. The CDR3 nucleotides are TGCGCCAGCAGCCAAGAACTGGCGGGAGTACCAGATACGCAGTATTTT.

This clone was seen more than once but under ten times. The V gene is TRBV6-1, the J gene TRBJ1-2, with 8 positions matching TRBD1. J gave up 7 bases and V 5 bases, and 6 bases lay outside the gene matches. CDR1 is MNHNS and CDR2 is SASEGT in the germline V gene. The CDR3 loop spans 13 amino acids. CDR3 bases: TGTGCCAGCAGTCCGGGCGACAGGGGTGGCTACACCTTC. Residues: CASSPGDRGGYTF.

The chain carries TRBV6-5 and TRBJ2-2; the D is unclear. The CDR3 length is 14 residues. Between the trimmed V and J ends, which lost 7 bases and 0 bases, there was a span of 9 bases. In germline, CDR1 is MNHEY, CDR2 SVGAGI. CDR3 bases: TGTGCCAGCAACGAGGCCGCGAACACCGGGGAGCTGTTTTTT. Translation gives CASNEAANTGELFF.

The CDR3 nucleotides read TGTGCCACCGCGGACAGGGCGCACTACGAGCAGTACTTC. It is translated as CATADRAHYEQYF. This rearrangement joins TRBV7-9 to TRBJ2-5; 8 bases agree with TRBD1. With the DNA end fitting TRBJ2-7 better, the J assignment may be wrong. CDR3 size: 13 residues. CDR1 is SEHNR, CDR2 FQNEAQ, per germline (reference sequence).

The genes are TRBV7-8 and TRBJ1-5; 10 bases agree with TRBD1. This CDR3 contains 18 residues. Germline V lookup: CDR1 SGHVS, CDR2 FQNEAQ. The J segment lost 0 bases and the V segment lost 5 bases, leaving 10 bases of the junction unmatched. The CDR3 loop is CASSKDRGEGNSNQPQHF. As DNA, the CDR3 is TGTGCCAGCAGCAAGGACAGGGGGGAAGGCAATAGCAATCAGCCCCAGCATTTT. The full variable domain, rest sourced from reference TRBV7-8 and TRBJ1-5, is GAGVSQSPRYKVAKRGQDVALRCDPISGHVSLFWYQQALGQGPEFLTYFQNEAQLDKSGLPSDRFFAERPEGSVSTLKIQRTQQEDSAVYLCASSKDRGEGNSNQPQHFGDGTRLSIL.

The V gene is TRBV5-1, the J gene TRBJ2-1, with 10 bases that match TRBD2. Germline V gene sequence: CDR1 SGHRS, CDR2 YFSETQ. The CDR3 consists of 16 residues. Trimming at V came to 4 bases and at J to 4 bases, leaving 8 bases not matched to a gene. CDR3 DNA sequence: TGCGCCAGCAGCGAAAGGACTAGCGGTCTATACAATGAGCAGTTCTTC. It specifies CASSERTSGLYNEQFF.

DNA for the CDR3: TGTGCCAGCAAGAGAACAGGGGCATCAGGCTACACCTTC. Protein: CASKRTGASGYTF. The chain recombines TRBV2 with TRBJ1-2; 7 bases map to TRBD1. The CDR3 has 13 residues. V lost 7 bases and J lost 8; bases outside the gene matches: 10. CDR1 is SNHLY, CDR2 FYNNEI, per germline.

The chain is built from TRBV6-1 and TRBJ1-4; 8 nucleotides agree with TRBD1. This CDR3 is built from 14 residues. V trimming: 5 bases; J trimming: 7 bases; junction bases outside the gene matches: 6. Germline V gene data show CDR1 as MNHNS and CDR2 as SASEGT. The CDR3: CASSPRTGSEKLFF. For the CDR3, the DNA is TGTGCCAGCAGTCCCCGGACAGGGAGTGAAAAACTGTTTTTT.

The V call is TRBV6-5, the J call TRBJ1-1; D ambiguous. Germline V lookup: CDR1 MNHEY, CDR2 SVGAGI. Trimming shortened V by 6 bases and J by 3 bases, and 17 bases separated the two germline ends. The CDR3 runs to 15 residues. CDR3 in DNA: TGTGCCAGCAGGCCCCCACCGGTGGGAGACACTGAAGCTTTCTTT. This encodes CASRPPPVGDTEAFF.

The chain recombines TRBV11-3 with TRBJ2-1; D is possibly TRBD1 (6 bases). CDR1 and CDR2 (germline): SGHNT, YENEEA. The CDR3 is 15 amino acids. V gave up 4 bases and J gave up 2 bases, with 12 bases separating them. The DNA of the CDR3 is TGTGCCAGCAGCTCGGGTCAGGGGACCTACAATGAGCAGTTCTTC. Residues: CASSSGQGTYNEQFF.

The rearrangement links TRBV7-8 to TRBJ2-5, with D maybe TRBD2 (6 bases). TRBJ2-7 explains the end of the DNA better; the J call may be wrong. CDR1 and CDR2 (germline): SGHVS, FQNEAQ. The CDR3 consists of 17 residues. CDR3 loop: CASSSTPKFGRPYEQYF. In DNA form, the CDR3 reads TGTGCCAGCAGCTCCACCCCTAAGTTCGGGAGACCCTACGAGCAGTACTTC.

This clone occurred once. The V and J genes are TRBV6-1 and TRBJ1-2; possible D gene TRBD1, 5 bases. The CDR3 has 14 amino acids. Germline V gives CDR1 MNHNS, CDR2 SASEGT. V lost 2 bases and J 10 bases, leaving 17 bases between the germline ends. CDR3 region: CASSELGPIYHYTF. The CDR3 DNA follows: TGTGCCAGCAGTGAATTGGGGCCCATCTATCACTACACCTTC.

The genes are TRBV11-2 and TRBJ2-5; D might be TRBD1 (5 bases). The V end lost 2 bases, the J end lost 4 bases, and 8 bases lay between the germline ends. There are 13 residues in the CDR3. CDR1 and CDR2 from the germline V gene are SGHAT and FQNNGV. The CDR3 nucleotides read TGTGCCAGCAGCTTACCTGGGGCAGAGACCCAGTACTTC. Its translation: CASSLPGAETQYF.